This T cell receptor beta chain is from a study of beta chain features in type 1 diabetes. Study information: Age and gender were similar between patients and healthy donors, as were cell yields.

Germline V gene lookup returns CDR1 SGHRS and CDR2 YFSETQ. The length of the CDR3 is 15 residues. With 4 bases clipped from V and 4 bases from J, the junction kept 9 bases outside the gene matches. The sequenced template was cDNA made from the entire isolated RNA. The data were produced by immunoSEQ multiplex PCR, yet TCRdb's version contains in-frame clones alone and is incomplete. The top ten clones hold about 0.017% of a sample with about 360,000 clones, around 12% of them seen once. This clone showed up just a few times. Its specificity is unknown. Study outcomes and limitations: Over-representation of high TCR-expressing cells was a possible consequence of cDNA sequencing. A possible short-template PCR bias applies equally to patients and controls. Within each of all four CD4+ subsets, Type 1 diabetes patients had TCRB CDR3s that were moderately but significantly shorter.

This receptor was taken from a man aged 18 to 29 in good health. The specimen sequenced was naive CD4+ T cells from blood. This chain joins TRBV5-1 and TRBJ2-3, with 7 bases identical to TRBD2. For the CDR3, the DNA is TGCGCCAGCAGCACTTATCTGGGAGGGGCAGATACGCAGTATTTT. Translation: CASSTYLGGADTQYF.